These T cell receptor beta chains were read from a single sample in a study of T-cell memory formation after mild COVID-19. From the 5' RACE reads, TCRdb called clonotypes with MiXCR, one entry per CDR3 protein. Found here are fewer than 350,000 distinct CDR3 sequences, roughly 13% of them singletons; the top ten hold roughly 21%. Sequenced material: PBMCs or a T cell subset sorted from them (not recorded which). The receptors stem from a young man who had mild COVID-19 (a few samples of this study predate the infection). Cell type and time point are not known. CDR3s include the opening cysteine and the closing phenylalanine or tryptophan. The D gene is left open where the match is weak. Size values are once, few and many counts, or a class for expanded clones, and some rows have none.

clone_size	d_call	v_call	j_call	cdr3_aa	cdr3_nt
many	TRBD1	TRBV20-1	TRBJ2-1	CSAREGQLEQFF	TGCAGTGCTAGAGAGGGACAGCTAGAGCAGTTCTTC
.	TRBD1	TRBV14	TRBJ1-2	CASSQSRDSYGYTF	TGTGCCAGCAGCCAGAGCCGGGACAGCTATGGCTACACCTTC
.	.	TRBV6-1	TRBJ2-1	CAILAPTYNEQFF	TGTGCCATTTTAGCGCCTACCTACAATGAGCAGTTCTTC
few	TRBD1	TRBV7-6	TRBJ2-1	CASGDRGRGINEQFF	TGTGCCAGCGGAGACAGGGGGCGGGGTATCAATGAGCAGTTCTTC
few	.	TRBV7-3	TRBJ2-3	CASSLLGGGDTQYF	TGTGCCAGCAGCTTACTCGGGGGAGGAGATACGCAGTATTTT
few	.	TRBV4-1	TRBJ2-3	CASSQDQGPTDTQYF	TGCGCCAGCAGCCAAGATCAGGGGCCCACAGATACGCAGTATTTT
once	TRBD1	TRBV9	TRBJ2-1	CASSMRQGANEQFF	TGTGCCAGCAGCATGAGACAGGGGGCGAATGAGCAGTTCTTC
many	TRBD1	TRBV15	TRBJ1-1	CATSSFTGTEQRRTEAFF	TGTGCCACCAGCAGCTTCACCGGGACAGAACAGAGGCGCACTGAAGCTTTCTTT
.	.	TRBV4-1	TRBJ2-5	CASSHWEDPGTQYF	TGCGCCAGCAGCCACTGGGAGGACCCGGGGACCCAGTACTTC
few	TRBD2	TRBV20-1	TRBJ2-3	CSAWGLGGSKDTQYF	TGCAGTGCTTGGGGACTGGGGGGGTCGAAAGATACGCAGTATTTT
.	.	TRBV28	TRBJ1-1	CASERRGRRIQAFF	TGTGCCAGCGAGCGGAGGGGCCGAAGGATACAAGCTTTCTTT
.	.	TRBV7-9	TRBJ1-3	CASSLAVVGNTIYF	TGTGCCAGCAGCTTAGCGGTGGTAGGAAACACCATATATTTT
many	.	TRBV7-2	TRBJ2-1	CASRQSGSYNEQFF	TGTGCCAGCCGACAGTCCGGCTCCTACAATGAGCAGTTCTTC
.	TRBD2	TRBV4-3	TRBJ2-3	CASSQVSPSGRRTDTQYF	TGCGCCAGCAGCCAAGTTTCCCCTAGCGGGAGGCGGACAGATACGCAGTATTTT
few	.	TRBV6-2/TRBV6-3	TRBJ1-1	CAINRDMNTEAFF	TGTGCCATCAACCGGGACATGAACACTGAAGCTTTCTTT
.	TRBD2	TRBV4-3	TRBJ2-3	CASSRSGGAKDTQYF	TGCGCCAGCAGCAGGAGCGGGGGGGCCAAAGATACGCAGTATTTT
.	.	TRBV4-1	TRBJ1-2	CASSQGPQDSPYNYGYTF	TGCGCCAGCAGCCAAGGCCCCCAGGACAGCCCTTACAACTATGGCTACACCTTC
few	.	TRBV6-6	TRBJ2-2	CASPRRDGDTGELFF	TGTGCCAGCCCCCGACGGGACGGAGACACCGGGGAGCTGTTTTTT
few	.	TRBV7-2	TRBJ2-5	CASSLEQGEETQYF	TGTGCCAGCAGCTTAGAACAGGGTGAAGAGACCCAGTACTTC
few	.	TRBV20-1	TRBJ1-4	CSARGPDARPTNEKLFF	TGCAGTGCTAGGGGACCGGACGCCCGGCCAACTAATGAAAAACTGTTTTTT
.	.	TRBV12-3/TRBV12-4	TRBJ2-2	CASRLLPRTGELFF	TGTGCCAGCAGACTTTTACCCCGCACCGGGGAGCTGTTTTTT
few	.	TRBV23-1	TRBJ2-2	CASKSSHTGELFF	TGCGCCAGCAAGTCAAGCCACACCGGGGAGCTGTTTTTT
.	.	TRBV4-1	TRBJ2-3	CASSQSGHITDTQYF	TGCGCCAGCAGCCAGTCAGGGCATATCACAGATACGCAGTATTTT
.	.	TRBV29-1	TRBJ2-3	CSVGLGRGDTQYF	TGCAGCGTGGGACTCGGTCGGGGAGATACGCAGTATTTT
.	.	TRBV6-2/TRBV6-3	TRBJ2-5	CASSYFPRQETQYF	TGTGCCAGCAGTTACTTCCCGAGGCAAGAGACCCAGTACTTC
many	.	TRBV7-2	TRBJ2-1	CASSPYNEQFF	TGTGCCAGCAGCCCCTACAATGAGCAGTTCTTC
few	.	TRBV6-5	TRBJ2-2	CASAPRPDFFNTGELFF	TGTGCCAGCGCACCCCGCCCGGACTTCTTTAACACCGGGGAGCTGTTTTTT
many	TRBD1	TRBV3-1	TRBJ2-1	CASSQDRGRLYEQFF	TGTGCCAGCAGCCAAGACAGGGGGCGTTTGTATGAGCAGTTCTTC
.	.	TRBV12-3/TRBV12-4	TRBJ2-3	CASSFFPSTDTQYF	TGTGCCAGCAGTTTCTTTCCGAGCACAGATACGCAGTATTTT
few	.	TRBV5-1	TRBJ2-7	CASSRSGYYEQYF	TGCGCCAGCAGCCGATCTGGGTACTACGAGCAGTACTTC
few	.	TRBV7-2	TRBJ1-2	CASSLVRGSSYGYTF	TGTGCCAGCAGCTTAGTGCGGGGGTCGAGCTATGGCTACACCTTC
few	.	TRBV5-1	TRBJ2-7	CASSAGTDTYEQYF	TGCGCCAGCAGCGCCGGGACGGACACCTACGAGCAGTACTTC